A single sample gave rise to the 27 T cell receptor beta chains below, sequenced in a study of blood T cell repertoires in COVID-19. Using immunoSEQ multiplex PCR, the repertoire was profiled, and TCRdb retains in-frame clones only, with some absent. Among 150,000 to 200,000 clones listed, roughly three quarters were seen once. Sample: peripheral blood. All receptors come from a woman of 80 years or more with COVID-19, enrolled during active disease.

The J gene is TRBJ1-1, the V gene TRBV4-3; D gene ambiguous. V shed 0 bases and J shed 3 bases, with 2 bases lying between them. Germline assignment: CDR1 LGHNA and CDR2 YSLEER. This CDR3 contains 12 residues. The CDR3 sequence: CASSQDYTEAFF. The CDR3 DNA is TGCGCCAGCAGCCAAGACTACACTGAAGCTTTCTTT.

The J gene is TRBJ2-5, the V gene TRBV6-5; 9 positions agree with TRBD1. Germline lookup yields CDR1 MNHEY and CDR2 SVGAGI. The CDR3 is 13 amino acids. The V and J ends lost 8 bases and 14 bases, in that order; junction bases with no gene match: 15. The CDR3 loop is CASGWDRVSRLYF. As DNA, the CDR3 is TGTGCCAGCGGCTGGGACAGGGTGAGTCGCCTCTACTTC.

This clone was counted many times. The CDR3, as DNA: TGTGCCAGCACCCAGGGGGATTCAGAGACCCAGTACTTC. Protein sequence: CASTQGDSETQYF. The genes are TRBV25-1 and TRBJ2-5, with 7 bases matching TRBD1. The CDR3 is made up of 13 amino acids. Germline-derived CDR1 and CDR2 are MGHDK and SYGVNS. With 7 bases clipped from V and 4 bases from J, the junction kept 6 bases outside the gene matches. Variable domain in full (rest from reference TRBV25-1 and TRBJ2-5): EADIYQTPRYLVIGTGKKITLECSQTMGHDKMYWYQQDPGMELHLIHYSYGVNSTEKGDLSSESTVSRIRTEHFPLTLESARPSHTSQYLCASTQGDSETQYFGPGTRLLVL.

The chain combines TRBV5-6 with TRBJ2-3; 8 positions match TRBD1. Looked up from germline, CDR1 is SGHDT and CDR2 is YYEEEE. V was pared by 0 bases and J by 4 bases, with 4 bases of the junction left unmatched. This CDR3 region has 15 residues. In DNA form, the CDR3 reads TGTGCCAGCAGCTTGGGGACAGGGTTCCCAGATACGCAGTATTTT. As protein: CASSLGTGFPDTQYF. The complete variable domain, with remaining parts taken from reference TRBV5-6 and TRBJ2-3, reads DAGVTQSPTHLIKTRGQQVTLRCSPKSGHDTVSWYQQALGQGPQFIFQYYEEEERQRGNFPDRFSGHQFPNYSSELNVNALLLGDSALYLCASSLGTGFPDTQYFGPGTRLTVL.

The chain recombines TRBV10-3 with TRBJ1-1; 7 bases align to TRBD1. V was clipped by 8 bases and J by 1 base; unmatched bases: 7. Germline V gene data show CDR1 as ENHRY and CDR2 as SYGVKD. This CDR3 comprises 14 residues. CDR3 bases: TGTGCCATCCAGATTCAGGGGGGGAACACTGAAGCTTTCTTT. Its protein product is CAIQIQGGNTEAFF.

CDR3 region: CASSPLPGQGVNEQFF. CDR3 sequence (DNA): TGTGCCAGCAGTCCCCTCCCCGGACAGGGGGTAAATGAGCAGTTCTTC. This chain links TRBV27 with TRBJ2-1; 10 bases fit TRBD1. This CDR3 contains 16 residues. V lost 5 bases to trimming and J lost 7 bases; unmatched junction nucleotides: 11. Germline V gene sequence: CDR1 MNHEY, CDR2 SMNVEV (reference sequence).

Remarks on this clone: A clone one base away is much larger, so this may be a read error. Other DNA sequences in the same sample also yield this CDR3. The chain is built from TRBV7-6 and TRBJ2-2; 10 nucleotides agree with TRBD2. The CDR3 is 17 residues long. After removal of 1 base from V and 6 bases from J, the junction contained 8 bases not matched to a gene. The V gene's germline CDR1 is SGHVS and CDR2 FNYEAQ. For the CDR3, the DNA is TGTGCCAGCAGCTTAGGAGCGGGGGGGCCGGGGGCCGGGGAGCTGTTTTTT. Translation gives CASSLGAGGPGAGELFF.

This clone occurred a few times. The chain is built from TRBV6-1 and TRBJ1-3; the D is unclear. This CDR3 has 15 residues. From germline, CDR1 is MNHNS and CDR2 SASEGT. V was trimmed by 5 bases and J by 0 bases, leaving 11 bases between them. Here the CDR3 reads CASSTFGLSGNTIYF. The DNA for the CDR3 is TGTGCCAGCAGTACCTTTGGGCTCTCTGGAAACACCATATATTTT.

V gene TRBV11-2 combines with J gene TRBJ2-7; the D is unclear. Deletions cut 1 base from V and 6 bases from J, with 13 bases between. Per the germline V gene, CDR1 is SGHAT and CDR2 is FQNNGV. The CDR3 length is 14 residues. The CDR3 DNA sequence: TGTGCCAGCAGCTTAGGCACCGTGAGAGGCGAGCAGTACTTC. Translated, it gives CASSLGTVRGEQYF.

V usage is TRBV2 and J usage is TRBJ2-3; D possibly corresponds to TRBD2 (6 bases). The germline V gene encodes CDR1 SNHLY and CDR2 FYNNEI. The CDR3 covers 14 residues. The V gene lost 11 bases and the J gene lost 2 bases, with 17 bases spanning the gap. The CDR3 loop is CARGTGGYTDTQYF. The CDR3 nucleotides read TGTGCCCGCGGTACCGGGGGTTACACAGATACGCAGTATTTT.

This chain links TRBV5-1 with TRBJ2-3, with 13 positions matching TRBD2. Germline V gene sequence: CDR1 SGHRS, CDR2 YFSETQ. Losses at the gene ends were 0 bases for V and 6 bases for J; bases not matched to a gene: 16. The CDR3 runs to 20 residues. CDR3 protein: CASSLDWGIGLAGAEDTQYF. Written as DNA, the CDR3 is TGCGCCAGCAGCTTGGATTGGGGGATCGGACTAGCGGGAGCTGAGGATACGCAGTATTTT.

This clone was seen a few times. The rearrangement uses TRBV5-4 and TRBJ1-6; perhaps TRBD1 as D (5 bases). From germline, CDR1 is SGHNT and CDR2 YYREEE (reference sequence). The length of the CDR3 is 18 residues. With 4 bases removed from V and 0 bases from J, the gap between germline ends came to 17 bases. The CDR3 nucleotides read TGTGCCAGCAGCCCGGGGGGGGGTTCCAGCTCCTATAATTCACCCCTCCACTTT. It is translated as CASSPGGGSSSYNSPLHF.

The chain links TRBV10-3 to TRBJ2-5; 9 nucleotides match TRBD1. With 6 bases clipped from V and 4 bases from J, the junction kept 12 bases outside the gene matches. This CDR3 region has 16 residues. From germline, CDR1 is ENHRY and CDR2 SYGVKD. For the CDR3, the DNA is TGTGCCATCAGCCGACTAAACCACAGGGGGCCAGAGACCCAGTACTTC. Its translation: CAISRLNHRGPETQYF.

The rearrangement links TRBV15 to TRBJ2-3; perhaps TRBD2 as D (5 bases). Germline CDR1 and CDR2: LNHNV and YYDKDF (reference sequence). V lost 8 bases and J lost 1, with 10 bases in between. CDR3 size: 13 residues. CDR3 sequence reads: CATLMGGTDTQYF. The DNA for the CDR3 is TGTGCCACCCTCATGGGAGGCACAGATACGCAGTATTTT.

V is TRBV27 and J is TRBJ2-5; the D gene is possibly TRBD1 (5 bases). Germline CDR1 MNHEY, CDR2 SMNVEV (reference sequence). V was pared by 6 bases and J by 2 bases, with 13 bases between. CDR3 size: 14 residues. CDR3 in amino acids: CASSPRQSQETQYF. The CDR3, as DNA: TGTGCCAGCAGCCCTAGACAGAGTCAAGAGACCCAGTACTTC.

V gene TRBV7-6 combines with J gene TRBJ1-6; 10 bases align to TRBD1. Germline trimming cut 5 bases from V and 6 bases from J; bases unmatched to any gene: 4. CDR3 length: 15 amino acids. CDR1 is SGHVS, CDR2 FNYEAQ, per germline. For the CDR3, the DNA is TGTGCCAGCAGCAAAGGGACAGGGGCTAATTCACCCCTCCACTTT. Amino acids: CASSKGTGANSPLHF.

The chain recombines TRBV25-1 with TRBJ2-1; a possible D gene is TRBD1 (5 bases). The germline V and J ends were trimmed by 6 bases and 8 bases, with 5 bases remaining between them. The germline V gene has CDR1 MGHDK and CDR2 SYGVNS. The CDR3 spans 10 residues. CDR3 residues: CASRGHEQFF. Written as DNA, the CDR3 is TGTGCCAGCAGGGGGCATGAGCAGTTCTTC.

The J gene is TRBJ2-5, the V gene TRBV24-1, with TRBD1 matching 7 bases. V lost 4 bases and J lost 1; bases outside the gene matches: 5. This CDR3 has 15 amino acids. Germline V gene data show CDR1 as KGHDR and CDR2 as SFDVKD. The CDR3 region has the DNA TGTGCCACCAGTGACCAACAGGGGATCCAAGAGACCCAGTACTTC. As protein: CATSDQQGIQETQYF.

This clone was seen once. CDR3 DNA: TGTGCCAGCAGCCTTAGAGGGACAGCTATGGGCTACACCTTC. This gives the protein CASSLRGTAMGYTF. V usage is TRBV11-3 and J usage is TRBJ1-2, with 7 bases lining up with TRBD1. CDR3 length: 14 amino acids. CDR1 and CDR2 (germline): SGHNT, YENEEA. V was pared by 5 bases and J by 8 bases, with 11 bases of the junction left unmatched.

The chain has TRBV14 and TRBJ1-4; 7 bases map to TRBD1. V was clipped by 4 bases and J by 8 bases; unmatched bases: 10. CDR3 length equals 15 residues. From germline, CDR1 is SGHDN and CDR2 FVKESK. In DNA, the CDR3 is TGTGCCAGCAGCCCCAGAGGGGGCAGGTGGGAAAAACTGTTTTTT. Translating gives CASSPRGGRWEKLFF.

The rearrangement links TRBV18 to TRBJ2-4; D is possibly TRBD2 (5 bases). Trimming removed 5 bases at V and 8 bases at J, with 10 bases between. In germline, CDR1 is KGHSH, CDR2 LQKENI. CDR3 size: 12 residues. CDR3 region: CASSNGVDIQYF. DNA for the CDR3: TGTGCCAGCTCAAACGGGGTAGACATTCAGTACTTC.

CDR3 nucleotide sequence: TGTGCCAGCACCGACCAGTGGGGCGGGGATGAAAAACTGTTTTTT. Translation gives CASTDQWGGDEKLFF. The rearrangement links TRBV28 to TRBJ1-4; the D gene is possibly TRBD1 (5 bases). V was shortened by 7 bases and J by 6 bases, with 18 bases between the two germline ends. This CDR3 contains 15 residues. Germline CDR1 MDHEN, CDR2 SYDVKM.

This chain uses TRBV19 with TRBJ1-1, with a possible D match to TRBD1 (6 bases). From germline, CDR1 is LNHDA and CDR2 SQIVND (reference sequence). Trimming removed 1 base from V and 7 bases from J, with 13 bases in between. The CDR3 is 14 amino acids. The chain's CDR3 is CASSIAAGTNEAFF. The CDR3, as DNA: TGTGCCAGTAGTATAGCGGCCGGGACAAATGAAGCTTTCTTT.

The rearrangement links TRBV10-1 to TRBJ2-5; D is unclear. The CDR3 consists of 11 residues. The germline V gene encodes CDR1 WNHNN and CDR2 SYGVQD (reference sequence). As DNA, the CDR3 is TGCGCAAACGACCGGAGCGAGACCCAGTACTTC. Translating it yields CANDRSETQYF.

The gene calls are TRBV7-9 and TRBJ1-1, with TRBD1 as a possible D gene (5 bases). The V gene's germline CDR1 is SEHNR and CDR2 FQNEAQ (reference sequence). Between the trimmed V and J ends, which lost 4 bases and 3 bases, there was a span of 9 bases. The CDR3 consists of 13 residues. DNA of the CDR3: TGTGCCAGCAGCTCCCAGGGTTACACTGAAGCTTTCTTT. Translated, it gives CASSSQGYTEAFF.

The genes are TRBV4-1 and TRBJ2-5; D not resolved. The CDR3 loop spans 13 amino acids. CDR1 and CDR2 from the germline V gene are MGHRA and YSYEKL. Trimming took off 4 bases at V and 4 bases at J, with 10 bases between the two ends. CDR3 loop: CASSRLIGETQYF. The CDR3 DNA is TGCGCCAGCAGCCGCCTAATCGGAGAGACCCAGTACTTC.

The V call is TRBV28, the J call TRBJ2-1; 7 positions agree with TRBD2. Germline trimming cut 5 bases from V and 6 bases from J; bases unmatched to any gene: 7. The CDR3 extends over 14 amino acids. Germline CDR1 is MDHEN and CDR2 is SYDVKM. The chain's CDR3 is CASSRGGRPNEQFF. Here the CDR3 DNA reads TGTGCCAGCAGTCGAGGCGGGAGACCCAATGAGCAGTTCTTC. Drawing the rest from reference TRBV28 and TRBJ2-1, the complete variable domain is DVKVTQSSRYLVKRTGEKVFLECVQDMDHENMFWYRQDPGLGLRLIYFSYDVKMKEKGDIPEGYSVSREKKERFSLILESASTNQTSMYLCASSRGGRPNEQFFGPGTRLTVL.